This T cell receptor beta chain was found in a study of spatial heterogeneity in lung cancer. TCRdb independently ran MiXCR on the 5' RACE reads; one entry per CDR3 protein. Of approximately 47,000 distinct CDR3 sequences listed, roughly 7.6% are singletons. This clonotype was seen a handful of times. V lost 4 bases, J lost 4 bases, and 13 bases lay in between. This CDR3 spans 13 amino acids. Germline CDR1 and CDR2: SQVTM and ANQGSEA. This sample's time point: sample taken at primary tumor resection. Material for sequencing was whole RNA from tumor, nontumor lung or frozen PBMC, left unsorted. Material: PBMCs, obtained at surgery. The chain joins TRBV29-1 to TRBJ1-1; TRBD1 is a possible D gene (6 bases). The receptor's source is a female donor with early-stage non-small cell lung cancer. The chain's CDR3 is CSVVSRGGTEAFF. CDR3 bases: TGCAGCGTTGTTTCCAGGGGAGGCACTGAAGCTTTCTTT. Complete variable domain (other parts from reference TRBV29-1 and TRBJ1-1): SAVISQKPSRDICQRGTSLTIQCQVDSQVTMMFWYRQQPGQSLTLIATANQGSEATYESGFVIDKFPISRPNLTFSTLTVSNMSPEDSSIYLCSVVSRGGTEAFFGQGTRLTVV.